This T cell receptor beta chain stems from a study of beta chain features in type 1 diabetes. Of the isolated RNA, all was reverse transcribed, and so the sequenced material was expressed TCRB transcripts. Assay: immunoSEQ multiplex PCR; the TCRdb copy retains only in-frame clones and omits some. The sample lists 550,000 to 850,000 clones; around 15% were seen once. Germline V gene lookup returns CDR1 LGHNA and CDR2 YNFKEQ. This CDR3 comprises 16 residues. V gave up 0 bases and J gave up 6 bases; unmatched junction bases: 7. Findings and caveats of the study: For cells with high TCR expression, cDNA sequencing could yield over-representation. The naive, central memory and Treg TCRB repertoires of patients appeared to be more similar to one another than those of healthy donors. VDJ junctions from patients with type 1 diabetes contained fewer insertions and more deletions. Moderately but significantly shorter TCRB CDR3s were found in Type 1 diabetes patients in all four CD4+ subsets.

On this clone: Its antigen is undetermined.

The rearrangement links TRBV4-2 to TRBJ2-7, with TRBD2 matching 11 bases. Sequencing was carried out using naive CD4+ T cells from blood. The clonotype originates from a man younger than 30 with type 1 diabetes. CDR3 sequence (DNA): TGTGCCAGCAGCCAAGATGTAGCGGGGGGGCTCTTCGAGCAGTACTTC. Translating it yields CASSQDVAGGLFEQYF.